The rows below give T cell receptor beta chains drawn from one sample of a study of shared clonotypes between healthy human individuals. TCRdb's copy holds only in-frame clones and misses some; the assay was immunoSEQ multiplex PCR. The data contain 470,000 or so clones, over 75% of them singletons. Sequencing input: PBMCs. The origin of the receptors is a woman aged 40 to 50 in good health. Some clones in this sample may be carry-over from other donors' samples. The CDR3 runs from the conserved cysteine through the conserved F or W. A D gene is named only where the DNA matches it firmly. Clone size is shown for a subset of rows, as once, few, many or a class of expanded clone.

>TRBD2|TRBJ2-5|TRBV5-1|.
TGCGCCAGCAGCTTCGGGACTAGCGCACAAGAGACCCAGTACTTC
CASSFGTSAQETQYF
>.|TRBJ2-7|TRBV27|.
TGTGCCAGCAGTTTATTTCGATACATTCCTGACTACGAGCAGTACTTC
CASSLFRYIPDYEQYF
>TRBD1|TRBJ2-5|TRBV2|.
TGTGCCAGCACCCCACAAAGGACAGGGGGGATGGAGACCCAGTACTTC
CASTPQRTGGMETQYF
>.|TRBJ1-2|TRBV11-3|.
TGTGCCAGCGAGGGCGGGGCGCCTTCTAACTATGGCTACACCTTC
CASEGGAPSNYGYTF
>.|TRBJ2-5|TRBV2|.
TGTGCCAGCGGACGGGACACACAAGAGACCCAGTACTTC
CASGRDTQETQYF
>TRBD2|TRBJ2-1|TRBV5-1|.
TGCGCCAGCAGTCGACTAGCGGGAGGCGATGAGCAGTTCTTC
CASSRLAGGDEQFF
>.|TRBJ1-1|TRBV6-5|.
TGTGCCAGCAGGCCTATAGGGGGGAGGAACACTGAAGCTTTCTTT
CASRPIGGRNTEAFF
>.|TRBJ2-6|TRBV4-1|.
TGCGCCAGCAGCCAAGAGTACCCTGGGGCCAACGTCCTGACTTTC
CASSQEYPGANVLTF
>.|TRBJ2-7|TRBV7-3|.
TGTGCCAGCAGCTTAGGGCAGGGCAGGAACGAGCAGTACTTC
CASSLGQGRNEQYF
>.|TRBJ2-2|TRBV7-8|.
TGTGCCAGCAGCTTAGGTCACCTCGCGAACACCGGGGAGCTGTTTTTT
CASSLGHLANTGELFF
>.|TRBJ2-1|TRBV7-2|few
TGTGCCAGCAGCTTAGTTTGGGGGCGAAGCAATGAGCAGTTCTTC
CASSLVWGRSNEQFF
>.|TRBJ1-1|TRBV9|.
TGTGCCAGCAGCGTAGGAGTAGGAGACACTGAAGCTTTCTTT
CASSVGVGDTEAFF
>.|TRBJ2-7|TRBV9|.
TGTGCCAGCAGCGTAGACGGGGGCCTTTGGTACGAGCAGTACTTC
CASSVDGGLWYEQYF
>.|TRBJ1-1|TRBV5-6|.
TGTGCCAGCAGCTTAAGGGACACTGAAGCTTTCTTT
CASSLRDTEAFF
>.|TRBJ2-7|TRBV9|.
TGTGCCAGCAGCGTAGACGGGTATCCGGTCGAGCAGTACTTC
CASSVDGYPVEQYF
>TRBD1|TRBJ2-3|TRBV5-6|.
TGTGCCAGCAGCTTGGTCACAGGGGACGGCACAGATACGCAGTATTTT
CASSLVTGDGTDTQYF
>.|TRBJ1-5|TRBV2|.
TGTGCCAGCAGTGAAAGGGGGGGTAGCAGCAATCAGCCCCAGCATTTT
CASSERGGSSNQPQHF